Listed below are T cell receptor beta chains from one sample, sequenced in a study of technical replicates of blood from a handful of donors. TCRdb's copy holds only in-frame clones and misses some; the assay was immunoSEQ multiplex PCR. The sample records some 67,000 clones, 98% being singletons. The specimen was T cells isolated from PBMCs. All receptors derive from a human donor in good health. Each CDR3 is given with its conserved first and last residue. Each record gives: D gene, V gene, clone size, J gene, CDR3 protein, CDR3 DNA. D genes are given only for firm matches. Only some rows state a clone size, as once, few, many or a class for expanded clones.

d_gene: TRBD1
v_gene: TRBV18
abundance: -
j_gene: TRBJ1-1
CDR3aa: CASSPREGANTEAFF
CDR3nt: TGTGCCAGCTCACCTCGCGAGGGGGCGAACACTGAAGCTTTCTTT

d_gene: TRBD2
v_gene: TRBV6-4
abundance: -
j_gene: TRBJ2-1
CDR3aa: CASGLAGVNEQFF
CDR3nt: TGTGCCAGCGGACTAGCGGGAGTCAATGAGCAGTTCTTC

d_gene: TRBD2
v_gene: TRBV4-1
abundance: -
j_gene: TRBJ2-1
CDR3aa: CASSQGSGSSYNEQFF
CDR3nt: TGCGCCAGCAGCCAAGGTAGCGGGAGCTCCTACAATGAGCAGTTCTTC

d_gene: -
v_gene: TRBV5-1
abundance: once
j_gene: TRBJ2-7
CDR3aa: CASSLGKGIDKQYF
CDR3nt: TGCGCCAGCAGCTTGGGTAAGGGGATAGATAAGCAGTACTTC

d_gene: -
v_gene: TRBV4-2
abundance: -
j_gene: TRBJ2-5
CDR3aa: CASSQESSVKTQYF
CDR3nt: TGTGCCAGCAGCCAAGAGTCCAGCGTCAAGACCCAGTACTTC

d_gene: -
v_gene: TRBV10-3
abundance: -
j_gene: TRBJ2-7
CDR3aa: CAISESRWGDEQYF
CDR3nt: TGTGCCATCAGTGAGTCACGGTGGGGCGACGAGCAGTACTTC

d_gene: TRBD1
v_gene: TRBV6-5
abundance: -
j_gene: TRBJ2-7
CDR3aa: CASSRQGASYEQYF
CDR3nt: TGTGCCAGCAGTCGACAGGGGGCGAGTTACGAGCAGTACTTC

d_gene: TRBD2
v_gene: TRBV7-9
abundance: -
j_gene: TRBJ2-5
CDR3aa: CASSLTTSGKETQYF
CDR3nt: TGTGCCAGCAGCTTAACGACTAGCGGAAAAGAGACCCAGTACTTC

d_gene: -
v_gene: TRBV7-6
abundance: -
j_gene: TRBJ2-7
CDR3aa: CASSLEETDPSSYEQYF
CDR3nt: TGTGCCAGCAGCTTAGAGGAGACAGATCCCAGCTCCTACGAGCAGTACTTC

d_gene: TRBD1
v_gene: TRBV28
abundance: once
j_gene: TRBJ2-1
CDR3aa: CASSSGQLNEQFF
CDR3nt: TGTGCCAGCAGTTCGGGACAGCTTAATGAGCAGTTCTTC

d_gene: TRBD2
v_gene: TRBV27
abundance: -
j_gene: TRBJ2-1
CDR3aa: CASSLAGGYNEQFF
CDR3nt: TGTGCCAGCAGTTTAGCGGGAGGGTACAATGAGCAGTTCTTC

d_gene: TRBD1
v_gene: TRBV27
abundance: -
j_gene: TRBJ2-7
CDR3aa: CASSWNRGTYEQYF
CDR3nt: TGTGCCAGCAGTTGGAACAGGGGCACCTACGAGCAGTACTTC

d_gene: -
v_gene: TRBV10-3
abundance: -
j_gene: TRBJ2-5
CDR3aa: CAISDRGQETQYF
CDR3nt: TGTGCCATCAGTGACAGGGGTCAAGAGACCCAGTACTTC

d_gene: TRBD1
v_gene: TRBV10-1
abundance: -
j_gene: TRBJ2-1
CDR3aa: CASRPGQGAIEQFF
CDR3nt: TGCGCCAGCAGACCCGGACAGGGGGCTATTGAGCAGTTCTTC

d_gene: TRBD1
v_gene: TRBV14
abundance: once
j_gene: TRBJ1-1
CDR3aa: CASSPQGQGWTEAFF
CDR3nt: TGTGCCAGCAGCCCCCAGGGACAGGGGTGGACTGAAGCTTTCTTT

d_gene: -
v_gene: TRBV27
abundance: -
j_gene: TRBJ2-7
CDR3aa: CASGNWTLEQYF
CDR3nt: TGTGCCAGCGGAAACTGGACTCTGGAGCAGTACTTC

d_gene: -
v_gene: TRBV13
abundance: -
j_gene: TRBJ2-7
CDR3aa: CASSLGGQGDLGSEQYF
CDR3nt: TGTGCCAGCAGCTTAGGGGGTCAGGGCGACTTAGGATCCGAGCAGTACTTC

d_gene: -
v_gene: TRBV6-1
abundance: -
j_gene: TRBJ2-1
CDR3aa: CASQTGPGYNEQFF
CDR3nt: TGTGCCAGCCAAACAGGGCCCGGATACAATGAGCAGTTCTTC

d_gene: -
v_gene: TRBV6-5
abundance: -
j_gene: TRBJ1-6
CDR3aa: CASSYSPGSPLHF
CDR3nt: TGTGCCAGCAGTTACTCGCCGGGTTCACCCCTCCACTTT

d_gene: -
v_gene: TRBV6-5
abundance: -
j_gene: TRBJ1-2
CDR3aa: CASSLFRGSNYGYTF
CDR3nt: TGTGCCAGCAGCCTTTTTCGGGGGTCTAACTATGGCTACACCTTC

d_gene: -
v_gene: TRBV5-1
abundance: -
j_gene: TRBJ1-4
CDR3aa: CASSLSGPFNEKLFF
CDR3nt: TGCGCCAGCAGCTTATCGGGTCCCTTCAATGAAAAACTGTTTTTT

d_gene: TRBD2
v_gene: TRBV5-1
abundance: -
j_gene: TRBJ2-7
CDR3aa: CASSQRAGAYEQYF
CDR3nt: TGCGCCAGCAGCCAGAGAGCGGGAGCCTACGAGCAGTACTTC

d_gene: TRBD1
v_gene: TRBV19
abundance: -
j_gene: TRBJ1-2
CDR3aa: CATDRGYGYTF
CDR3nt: TGTGCCACCGACAGGGGCTATGGCTACACCTTC

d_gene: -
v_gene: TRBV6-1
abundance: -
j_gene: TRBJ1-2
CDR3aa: CASRDRNYGYTF
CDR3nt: TGTGCCAGCAGGGACAGAAACTATGGCTACACCTTC

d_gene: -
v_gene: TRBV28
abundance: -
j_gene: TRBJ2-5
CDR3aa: CASRRTNRETQYF
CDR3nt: TGTGCCAGCAGGAGGACTAACAGGGAGACCCAGTACTTC

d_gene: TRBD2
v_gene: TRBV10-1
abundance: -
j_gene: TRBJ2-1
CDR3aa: CASSWTSGSSNEQFF
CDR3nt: TGCGCCAGCAGTTGGACTAGCGGGAGCAGCAATGAGCAGTTCTTC

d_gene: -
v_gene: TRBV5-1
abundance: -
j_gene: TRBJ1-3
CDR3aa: CASSLDLAFSGNTIYF
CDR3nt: TGCGCCAGCAGCTTGGATCTAGCCTTCTCTGGAAACACCATATATTTT

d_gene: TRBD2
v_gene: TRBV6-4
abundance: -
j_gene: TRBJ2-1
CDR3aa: CASSDSRTSRYNEQFF
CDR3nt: TGTGCCAGCAGTGACTCCCGGACTAGCCGTTACAATGAGCAGTTCTTC

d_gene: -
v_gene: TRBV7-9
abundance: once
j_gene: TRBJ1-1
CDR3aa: CASSRTGSRNTEAFF
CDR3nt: TGTGCCAGCAGCCGAACAGGGAGTCGGAACACTGAAGCTTTCTTT

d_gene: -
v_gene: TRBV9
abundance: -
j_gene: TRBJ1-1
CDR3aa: CASSASGTEAFF
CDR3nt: TGTGCCAGCAGCGCCTCAGGTACTGAAGCTTTCTTT

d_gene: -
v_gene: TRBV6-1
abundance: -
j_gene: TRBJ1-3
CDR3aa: CASRRRDRGNTIYF
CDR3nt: TGTGCCAGCCGTAGGAGGGATCGGGGAAACACCATATATTTT

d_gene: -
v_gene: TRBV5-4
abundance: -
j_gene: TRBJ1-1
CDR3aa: CASSLPDSGPTEAFF
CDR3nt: TGTGCCAGCAGCTTGCCCGACAGTGGACCGACTGAAGCTTTCTTT

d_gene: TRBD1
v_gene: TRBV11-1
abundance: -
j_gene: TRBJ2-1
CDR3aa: CASRSTGVEGYYNEQFF
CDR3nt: TGTGCCAGCAGATCAACAGGGGTAGAAGGTTACTACAATGAGCAGTTCTTC

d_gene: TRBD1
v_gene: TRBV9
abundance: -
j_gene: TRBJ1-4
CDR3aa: CASSVGQGINEKLFF
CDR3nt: TGTGCCAGCAGCGTCGGACAGGGGATTAATGAAAAACTGTTTTTT

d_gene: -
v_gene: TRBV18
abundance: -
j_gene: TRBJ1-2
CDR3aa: CASSPSGRGVGYTF
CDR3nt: TGTGCCAGCTCACCATCGGGTAGGGGCGTTGGCTACACCTTC